The entry below describes one T cell receptor (beta chain). Its antigen remains unidentified. CDR3 length: 19 residues. Germline V lookup: CDR1 KGHSH, CDR2 LQKENI. The V gene lost 2 bases and the J gene lost 0 bases, with 19 bases spanning the gap. Sequencing used immunoSEQ multiplex PCR; TCRdb keeps in-frame clones, though not all of them. This repertoire shows 60,000 to 65,000 clones, about nine tenths found once; its top ten account for approximately 1.7%. This sample is drawn from a study of graft-versus-host responses after intestinal transplantation. At the level of the study: Transplants given to recipients were multivisceral, liver-intestinal, or isolated intestinal. The study gave all recipients anti-thymocyte globulin induction, then tacrolimus and steroids for roughly 3 years.

Both intraepithelial and lamina propria lymphocytes were released by processing graft tissue. General study points: Allograft graft-versus-host to host-versus-graft clonal ratios ran high in patients with graft-donor T cell macrochimerism. Detection of GvH clones occurred in recipient marrow, and some had their first appearance in ileum or blood.

This receptor was taken from a human patient who received an intestinal transplant, so some T cells may come from the graft donor. The rearrangement joins TRBV18 to TRBJ1-4, with D unclear. The sample here was ileum tissue, taken more than 350 days after transplant. The CDR3 protein is CASSPEPGLPVPTNEKLFF. The CDR3 DNA is TGTGCCAGCTCACCAGAGCCGGGCCTACCGGTTCCAACTAATGAAAAACTGTTTTTT.